This T cell receptor (beta chain) was identified during a study of a mutant IDH1 vaccine in newly diagnosed glioma. Overall study results and limits: Altogether, 85% to 95% of patients exhibited vaccine-induced immune responses.

Worth noting for this clone: The target antigen is unknown.

Time point specified: week 35, safety follow-up. Doses of 300 ug of mutant IDH1 20-mer peptide were given with topical imiquimod. Trimming removed 7 bases at V and 3 bases at J, with 25 bases between. This CDR3 has 17 amino acids. Per the germline V gene, CDR1 is SNHLY and CDR2 is FYNNEI. Sequencing used immunoSEQ multiplex PCR; TCRdb keeps in-frame clones, though not all of them. The data show 30,000 to 40,000 clones, with about four fifths seen just once and around 7% held by the top ten. The sequencing here drew on PBMCs, taken from a glioma patient whose treatment included an IDH1 peptide vaccine. The V and J genes are TRBV2 and TRBJ2-7, with D maybe TRBD1 (5 bases). The sequence was obtained from a woman aged 18 to 35 with glioma. CDR3 amino acids: CASTDRTTQLTLYEQYF. CDR3 nucleotides: TGTGCCAGCACGGATAGGACAACTCAACTAACCCTCTACGAGCAGTACTTC.